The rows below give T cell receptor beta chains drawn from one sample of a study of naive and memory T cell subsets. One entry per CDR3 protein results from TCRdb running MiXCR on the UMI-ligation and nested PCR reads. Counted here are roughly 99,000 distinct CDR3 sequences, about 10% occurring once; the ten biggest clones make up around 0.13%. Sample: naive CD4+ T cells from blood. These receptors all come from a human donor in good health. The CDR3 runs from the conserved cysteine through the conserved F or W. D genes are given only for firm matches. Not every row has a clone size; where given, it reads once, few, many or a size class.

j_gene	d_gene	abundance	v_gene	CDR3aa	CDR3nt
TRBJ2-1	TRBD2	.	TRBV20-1	CSARGANLTSGRAGGSEQFF	TGCAGTGCTAGAGGCGCGAACCTGACTAGCGGGAGGGCCGGGGGCAGTGAGCAGTTCTTC
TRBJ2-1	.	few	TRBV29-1	CSAGGALSSYNEQFF	TGCAGCGCTGGGGGGGCCCTGAGCTCCTACAATGAGCAGTTCTTC
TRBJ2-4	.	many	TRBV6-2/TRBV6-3	CASTPGLAKNIQYF	TGTGCCAGCACCCCTGGACTAGCCAAAAACATTCAGTACTTC
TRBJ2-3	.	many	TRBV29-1	CSVVTGTDTQYF	TGCAGCGTTGTGACAGGCACAGATACGCAGTATTTT
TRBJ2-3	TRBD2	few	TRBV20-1	CSASLAGGPDTQYF	TGCAGTGCTAGCCTAGCGGGGGGCCCAGATACGCAGTATTTT
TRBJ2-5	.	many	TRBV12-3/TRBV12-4	CASSPRETQYF	TGTGCCAGCAGTCCGAGGGAGACCCAGTACTTC
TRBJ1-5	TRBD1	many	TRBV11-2	CASSTTPTGGFGPQHF	TGTGCCAGCAGCACCACCCCGACAGGGGGGTTTGGGCCCCAGCATTTT
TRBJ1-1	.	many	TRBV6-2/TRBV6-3	CASSSNTEAFF	TGTGCCAGCAGCTCCAACACTGAAGCTTTCTTT
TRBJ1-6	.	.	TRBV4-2	CASSQDTLGGNQNSPLHF	TGTGCCAGCAGCCAAGATACGCTTGGAGGGAACCAAAATTCACCCCTCCACTTT
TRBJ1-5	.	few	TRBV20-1	CSASRGNNQPQHF	TGCAGTGCTAGCAGGGGAAATAACCAGCCCCAGCATTTT
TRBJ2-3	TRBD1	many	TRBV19	CASRESGTGGSTDTQYF	TGTGCCAGTAGAGAATCCGGGACAGGGGGGAGCACAGATACGCAGTATTTT
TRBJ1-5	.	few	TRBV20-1	CSAPVGPVGSQPQHF	TGCAGTGCACCAGTCGGGCCGGTCGGTAGTCAGCCCCAGCATTTT
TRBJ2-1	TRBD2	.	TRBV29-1	CSHGGANVVSSYNEQFF	TGCAGTCACGGGGGGGCCAACGTCGTCAGCTCCTACAATGAGCAGTTCTTC
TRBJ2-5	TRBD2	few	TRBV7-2	CASSLVPSGGARRQETQYF	TGTGCCAGCAGCTTAGTACCTAGCGGGGGGGCTCGTCGACAAGAGACCCAGTACTTC
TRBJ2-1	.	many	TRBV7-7	CASSVSGGSSYNEQFF	TGTGCTAGCAGCGTTAGCGGAGGCAGCTCCTACAATGAGCAGTTCTTC
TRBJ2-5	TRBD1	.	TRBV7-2	CASSYRTGGETQYF	TGTGCCAGCAGCTACCGCACAGGGGGAGAGACCCAGTACTTC
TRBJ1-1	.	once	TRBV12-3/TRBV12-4	CANNFGLAAEAFF	TGTGCCAACAATTTTGGCCTCGCGGCTGAAGCTTTCTTT
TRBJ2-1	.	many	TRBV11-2	CASSPRGGEQFF	TGTGCCAGCAGCCCCCGAGGAGGGGAGCAGTTCTTC
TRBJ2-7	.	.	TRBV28	CASSSASVGYEQYF	TGTGCCAGCAGTTCAGCCTCGGTCGGTTACGAGCAGTACTTC
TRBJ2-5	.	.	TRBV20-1	CSATTGSGGETQYF	TGCAGTGCTACCACGGGGTCGGGCGGCGAGACCCAGTACTTC
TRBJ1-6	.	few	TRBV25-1	CASSELGPVSSPLHF	TGTGCCAGCAGTGAATTGGGACCAGTAAGTTCACCCCTCCACTTT
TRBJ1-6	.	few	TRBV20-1	CSARDTGLRDSPLHF	TGCAGTGCTAGAGATACAGGCTTAAGGGATTCACCCCTCCACTTT
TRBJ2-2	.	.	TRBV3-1	CASSQGWTGELFF	TGTGCCAGCAGCCAAGGGTGGACCGGGGAGCTGTTTTTT
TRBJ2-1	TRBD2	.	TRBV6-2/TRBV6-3	CASSPGLAGWNEQFF	TGTGCCAGCAGTCCGGGACTAGCGGGCTGGAATGAGCAGTTCTTC
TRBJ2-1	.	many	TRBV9	CASSVESGVSSYNEQFF	TGTGCCAGCAGCGTAGAATCGGGAGTAAGCTCCTACAATGAGCAGTTCTTC
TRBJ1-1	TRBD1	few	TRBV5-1	CASSSGQELSNTEAFF	TGCGCCAGCAGCTCTGGACAGGAACTAAGCAACACTGAAGCTTTCTTT
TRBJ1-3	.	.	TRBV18	CASSLMTVDSGNTIYF	TGTGCCAGCTCACTAATGACAGTGGACTCTGGAAACACCATATATTTT
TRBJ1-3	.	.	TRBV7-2	CASSLWSGVSGNTIYF	TGTGCCAGCAGCTTATGGTCAGGGGTGTCTGGAAACACCATATATTTT
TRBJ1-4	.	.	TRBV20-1	CSATRGEKLFF	TGCAGTGCCACGCGGGGTGAAAAACTGTTTTTT
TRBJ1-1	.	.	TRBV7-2	CASSFGRLEAFF	TGTGCCAGCAGCTTCGGACGGCTGGAAGCTTTCTTT
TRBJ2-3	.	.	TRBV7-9	CASSLQFSTDTQYF	TGTGCCAGCAGCCTACAATTTAGCACAGATACGCAGTATTTT
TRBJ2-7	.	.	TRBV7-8	CASSLGLSAGTYEQYF	TGTGCCAGCAGCTTAGGTTTGTCAGCAGGGACCTACGAGCAGTACTTC
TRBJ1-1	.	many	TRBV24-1	CATRRDGMNTEAFF	TGTGCCACCAGAAGGGACGGAATGAACACTGAAGCTTTCTTT
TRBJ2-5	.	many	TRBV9	CASSARGDQETQYF	TGTGCCAGCAGCGCGAGGGGCGACCAAGAGACCCAGTACTTC
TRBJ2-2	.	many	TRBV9	CASSVVPGPKNTGELFF	TGTGCCAGCAGCGTAGTCCCCGGGCCGAAAAACACCGGGGAGCTGTTTTTT
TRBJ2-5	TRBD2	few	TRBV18	CATASASGRRETQYF	TGTGCCACCGCGTCGGCTAGCGGGAGGAGAGAGACCCAGTACTTC
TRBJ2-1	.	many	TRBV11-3	CASRRVDEQFF	TGTGCCAGCAGACGGGTGGATGAGCAGTTCTTC
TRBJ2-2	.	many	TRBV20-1	CSARDPALNTGELFF	TGCAGTGCTAGAGATCCAGCCCTGAACACCGGGGAGCTGTTTTTT
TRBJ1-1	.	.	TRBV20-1	CSAAWTVNTEAFF	TGCAGTGCGGCCTGGACCGTGAACACTGAAGCTTTCTTT
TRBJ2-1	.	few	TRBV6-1	CASSEVTRSPYNEQFF	TGTGCCAGCAGTGAAGTTACTCGGTCTCCCTACAATGAGCAGTTCTTC
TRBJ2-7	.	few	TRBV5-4	CASSSTPYEQYF	TGTGCCAGCAGCTCGACACCTTACGAGCAGTACTTC
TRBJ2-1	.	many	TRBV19	CASSIYYNEQFF	TGTGCCAGTAGTATTTACTACAATGAGCAGTTCTTC
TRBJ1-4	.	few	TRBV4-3	CASSQDRGPNEKLFF	TGCGCCAGCAGCCAAGATCGAGGGCCAAATGAAAAACTGTTTTTT
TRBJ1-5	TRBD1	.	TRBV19	CASSDRDRVNQPQHF	TGTGCCAGTAGTGACCGGGACAGGGTCAATCAGCCCCAGCATTTT
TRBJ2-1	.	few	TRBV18	CASSPSSDNEQFF	TGTGCCAGCTCACCAAGTTCGGACAATGAGCAGTTCTTC
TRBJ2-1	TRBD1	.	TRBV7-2	CASSLDRGYNEQFF	TGTGCCAGCAGCTTGGACAGGGGTTACAATGAGCAGTTCTTC
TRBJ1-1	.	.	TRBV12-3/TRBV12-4	CASSGREGTRRAFF	TGTGCCAGCAGTGGACGAGAAGGCACCCGGAGAGCTTTCTTT